This T cell receptor beta chain came from a study of blood T cell repertoires in COVID-19. Whole-study context: Samples taken during acute and convalescent COVID-19 were collected in the United States, Italy and Spain.

CDR3 length equals 17 residues. V was trimmed by 0 bases and J by 0 bases, leaving 13 bases between them. Germline V gene sequence: CDR1 MNHNS, CDR2 SASEGT. Original analysis: It was from reference gene primer amplification that nucleated cell counts were estimated. The table came from immunoSEQ multiplex PCR; TCRdb's copy has only in-frame clones and leaves some out. The V and J calls and the clone size are those of that table, but D and trimming were determined from the DNA. The repertoire consists of some 120,000 clones, with around four fifths occurring once and the leading ten covering around 5.6%. This clone was observed a few times.

The sequenced sample consisted of peripheral blood. This chain uses TRBV6-1 with TRBJ2-3; the D gene is possibly TRBD2 (6 bases). This receptor was identified in an older man with active or convalescent COVID-19. This CDR3 is CASSEAVGRGSTDTQYF. The CDR3 bases are TGTGCCAGCAGTGAAGCGGTTGGGCGGGGTAGCACAGATACGCAGTATTTT.